This TCR beta chain was recovered during a study of kidney transplant recipient with SARS-CoV-2 infection. TCRdb used MiXCR to reprocess the reads, holding one entry per CDR3 protein. The sample consists of under 300,000 distinct CDR3 sequences, roughly 26% of them appearing once. This clonotype was observed many times. Trimming stripped 3 bases from V and 5 bases from J, with 11 bases between. There are 13 residues in the CDR3. The source was a blood sample, collected at baseline and around day 110 from a kidney transplant recipient. The receptor comes from a male patient in his thirties who had COVID-19 and was a kidney transplant recipient. Some T cells may trace back to the graft donor. V usage is TRBV12-3 or TRBV12-4 and J usage is TRBJ2-7; TRBD2 is a possible D gene (5 bases). Here the CDR3 DNA reads TGTGCCAGCAGTTTGGAGGTTGGGGACGAGCAGTACTTC. The encoded protein is CASSLEVGDEQYF.